These 30 T cell receptor beta chains were all obtained from the same sample, sequenced in a study of blood T cell repertoires in COVID-19. The protocol was immunoSEQ multiplex PCR, while the TCRdb copy is restricted to in-frame clones and leaves out a portion. Of 75,000 to 90,000 clones in the sample, 90% to 95% are singletons; the top ten hold 1.9%. Sequencing was carried out using peripheral blood. The source of these receptors is a woman between 45 and 65 years old in a cohort sampled during active COVID-19.

This chain joins TRBV2 and TRBJ1-3; D ambiguous. V was trimmed by 6 bases and J by 4 bases, leaving 19 bases between them. The CDR3 contains 16 residues. Germline V gene sequence: CDR1 SNHLY, CDR2 FYNNEI. Here the CDR3 DNA reads TGTGCCAGCAGCTCCGGCGCGGGGTATGTGGGAAACACCATATATTTT. Protein product: CASSSGAGYVGNTIYF.

In DNA form, the CDR3 reads TGTGCCAGTAGTATACGGGGAGGCCCCCAGTACTTC. Protein: CASSIRGGPQYF. V and J are TRBV19 and TRBJ2-5; maybe TRBD2 (6 bases). This CDR3 contains 12 residues. CDR1 and CDR2 from the germline V gene are LNHDA and SQIVND (reference sequence). Trimming stripped 2 bases from V and 9 bases from J, with 10 bases between.

V usage is TRBV9 and J usage is TRBJ2-1; D is perhaps TRBD2 (5 bases). Germline-derived CDR1 and CDR2 are SGDLS and YYNGEE. This CDR3 contains 15 residues. Trimming stripped 0 bases from V and 4 bases from J, with 11 bases between. CDR3 sequence reads: CASSVGSGVYNEQFF. CDR3 in DNA: TGTGCCAGCAGCGTAGGGAGCGGAGTTTACAATGAGCAGTTCTTC.

This chain uses TRBV3-1 (or the pseudogene TRBV3-2) with TRBJ1-1; D is unclear. The CDR3 totals 15 residues. Germline CDR1 reads LGHDT; CDR2 reads YNNKEL (reference sequence). Trimming took off 1 base at V and 8 bases at J, with 17 bases between the two ends. CDR3 coding DNA: TGTGCCAGCAGCCAAGTGCTTCTCGACGCGGGGGAAGCTTTCTTT. Amino acid sequence: CASSQVLLDAGEAFF.

The rearrangement uses TRBV5-1 and TRBJ2-1, with D possibly being TRBD2 (6 bases). Trimming stripped 3 bases from V and 5 bases from J, with 12 bases between. The germline V gene has CDR1 SGHRS and CDR2 YFSETQ. CDR3 length: 14 residues. Written as DNA, the CDR3 is TGCGCCAGCAGCTCCGGGACTCAGGACAATGAGCAGTTCTTC. The encoded protein is CASSSGTQDNEQFF.

Here the CDR3 reads CASTSGSTGELFF. The CDR3 DNA sequence: TGCGCCAGCACTAGCGGGAGCACCGGGGAGCTGTTTTTT. The rearrangement uses TRBV10-1 and TRBJ2-2, with TRBD2 matching 10 bases. The CDR3 extends over 13 amino acids. The ends lost 7 bases at V and 4 bases at J; junction bases unmatched: 0. CDR1 is WNHNN and CDR2 is SYGVQD in the germline V gene (reference sequence).

The CDR3 reads CSVEKSAGYEQYF. CDR3 in DNA: TGCAGCGTTGAAAAAAGTGCGGGTTACGAGCAGTACTTC. The chain carries TRBV29-1 and TRBJ2-7, with a weak D call TRBD2 (5 bases). V was shortened by 2 bases and J by 4 bases, with 12 bases between the two germline ends. Germline-derived CDR1 and CDR2 are SQVTM and ANQGSEA. This CDR3 is built from 13 residues.

The genes are TRBV12-5 and TRBJ2-6; 9 bases align to TRBD1. CDR3 size: 19 residues. The trim removed 5 bases at V and 3 bases at J, leaving 14 bases unmatched. Germline CDR1 is LGHNT and CDR2 is FRNRAP. As DNA, the CDR3 is TGTGCTAGTGGTCTCGGACAGGGGAACATTCTGGGTGGGGCCAACGTCCTGACTTTC. This gives the protein CASGLGQGNILGGANVLTF.

The J gene is TRBJ2-1, the V gene TRBV11-3; perhaps TRBD1 as D (6 bases). Germline CDR1 reads SGHNT; CDR2 reads YENEEA. V was trimmed by 0 bases and J by 6 bases, leaving 9 bases between them. This CDR3 spans 14 amino acids. As DNA, the CDR3 is TGTGCCAGCAGCTTAGAAAGGGGGTTCAATGAGCAGTTCTTC. It is translated as CASSLERGFNEQFF.

J is TRBJ2-1 and V is TRBV3-1 (or the pseudogene TRBV3-2); D may be TRBD1 (6 bases). The germline gives CDR1 LGHDT, CDR2 YNNKEL (reference sequence). Trimming shortened V by 0 bases and J by 4 bases, and 13 bases separated the two germline ends. This CDR3 has 16 amino acids. The CDR3 is CASSQEGDNPYNEQFF. The CDR3 nucleotides read TGTGCCAGCAGCCAAGAGGGGGACAATCCATACAATGAGCAGTTCTTC.

The rearrangement uses TRBV6-6 and TRBJ2-7, with a tentative D call TRBD1 (6 bases). With 8 bases removed from V and 2 bases from J, the gap between germline ends came to 16 bases. CDR1 and CDR2 (germline): MNHNY, SVGAGI (reference sequence). This CDR3 region has 14 residues. CDR3 loop: CASRRGGQAYEQYF. The DNA of the CDR3 is TGTGCCAGCCGTCGAGGGGGACAAGCCTACGAGCAGTACTTC.

The chain couples TRBV19 to TRBJ1-6; 7 positions match TRBD1. This CDR3 has 13 residues. Looked up from germline, CDR1 is LNHDA and CDR2 is SQIVND (reference sequence). The V segment lost 6 bases and the J segment 7 bases; nucleotides outside the gene matches: 3. Written as DNA, the CDR3 is TGTGCCAGTAGACAGACAGGGAATTCACCCCTCCACTTT. Protein product: CASRQTGNSPLHF.

The chain joins TRBV18 to TRBJ1-2; D gene uncertain. The CDR3 runs to 15 residues. Germline V lookup: CDR1 KGHSH, CDR2 LQKENI. Deletions cut 3 bases from V and 7 bases from J, with 18 bases between. CDR3 region: CASSPDLGSSFGYTF. The DNA for the CDR3 is TGTGCCAGCTCACCCGATCTGGGCAGTTCTTTTGGCTACACCTTC.

This clone was counted a single time. As DNA, the CDR3 is TGTGCCAGCAGTTTCCCGGACGGCCGGGGGACCCAGTACTTC. This codes for CASSFPDGRGTQYF. This chain connects TRBV6-2 or TRBV6-3 to TRBJ2-5, with a tentative D call TRBD2 (5 bases). CDR3 length equals 14 residues. Trimming removed 4 bases at V and 7 bases at J, with 16 bases between. Germline CDR1 reads MNHEY; CDR2 reads SVGEGT.

This clone has a single count. The rearrangement uses TRBV11-2 and TRBJ1-1; 7 bases fit TRBD1. Germline CDR1 and CDR2: SGHAT and FQNNGV. This CDR3 is 18 amino acids long. J was trimmed by 1 base and V by 1 base; bases with no gene match: 12. DNA of the CDR3: TGTGCCAGCAGCTTAGGATTGGGGGGACAGCCACCGAACACTGAAGCTTTCTTT. As protein: CASSLGLGGQPPNTEAFF.

The chain carries TRBV18 and TRBJ1-1, with unresolved D. The CDR3 runs 14 residues. Trimming shortened V by 2 bases and J by 2 bases, and 9 bases separated the two germline ends. CDR1 KGHSH and CDR2 LQKENI come from the germline V gene. The CDR3: CASSPWSVNTEAFF. Written as DNA, the CDR3 is TGTGCCAGCTCACCATGGTCAGTAAACACTGAAGCTTTCTTT.

The rearrangement links TRBV5-1 to TRBJ2-1, with 9 bases that match TRBD1. CDR3 length: 14 amino acids. Germline V gives CDR1 SGHRS, CDR2 YFSETQ. Trimming at V came to 7 bases and at J to 8 bases, leaving 10 bases not matched to a gene. CDR3 amino acids: CASGNRGRIDEQFF. The CDR3 bases are TGCGCCAGCGGCAACAGGGGGCGCATCGATGAGCAGTTCTTC.

This sequence joins TRBV9 and TRBJ2-1, with TRBD2 identical over 14 bases. CDR3 length: 16 residues. Trimming at V came to 3 bases and at J to 7 bases, leaving 6 bases not matched to a gene. Germline CDR1 is SGDLS and CDR2 is YYNGEE. The CDR3 loop is CASSATSGRAQNEQFF. CDR3 nucleotide sequence: TGTGCCAGCAGCGCGACTAGCGGGAGGGCCCAGAATGAGCAGTTCTTC.

The J gene is TRBJ2-1, the V gene TRBV6-4, with a tentative D call TRBD1 (6 bases). The CDR3 is 12 residues long. The germline V gene has CDR1 MRHNA and CDR2 SNTAGT. The germline V and J ends were trimmed by 7 bases and 8 bases, with 12 bases remaining between them. The CDR3 region is CASTTKGDEQFF. Here the CDR3 DNA reads TGTGCCAGCACCACCAAGGGGGATGAGCAGTTCTTC.

A single count supports this clone. This chain uses TRBV18 with TRBJ1-6; D possibly corresponds to TRBD1 (5 bases). The CDR3 has 15 residues. Trimming left V 3 bases short and J 10 bases short, with 16 bases between. Germline V gene lookup returns CDR1 KGHSH and CDR2 LQKENI. CDR3 loop: CASSPVQGVKSPLHF. The CDR3 nucleotides read TGTGCCAGCTCACCCGTGCAGGGTGTTAAGTCACCCCTCCACTTT.

The chain employs TRBV6-5 and TRBJ1-3, with 8 nucleotides matching TRBD1. With 4 bases clipped from V and 2 bases from J, the junction kept 7 bases outside the gene matches. Germline CDR1 is MNHEY and CDR2 is SVGAGI. The CDR3 extends over 16 amino acids. This CDR3 reads CASSFTRQGTGNTIYF. CDR3 sequence (DNA): TGTGCCAGCAGTTTCACTCGACAGGGGACTGGAAACACCATATATTTT.

The chain links TRBV4-1 to TRBJ1-1; 7 bases align to TRBD1. The germline V gene has CDR1 MGHRA and CDR2 YSYEKL. The V and J ends lost 3 bases and 3 bases, in that order; junction bases with no gene match: 10. CDR3 length: 16 residues. The CDR3 DNA sequence: TGCGCCAGCAGCCAGGCCTCCGGACAGGCATACACTGAAGCTTTCTTT. This translates into CASSQASGQAYTEAFF.

The rearrangement links TRBV3-1 (or the pseudogene TRBV3-2) to TRBJ1-1, with D possibly matching TRBD1 (6 bases). In germline, CDR1 is LGHDT, CDR2 YNNKEL (reference sequence). The CDR3 has 13 amino acids. The V end lost 4 bases, the J end lost 6 bases, and 12 bases lay between the germline ends. CDR3 in DNA: TGTGCCAGCAGCCGGTCCTGGGGGCCTGAAGCTTTCTTT. This sequence encodes CASSRSWGPEAFF.

V and J are TRBV19 and TRBJ1-5; 10 positions agree with TRBD1. Germline V gene lookup returns CDR1 LNHDA and CDR2 SQIVND (reference sequence). The junction had 7 bases not matched to a gene; V was cut back by 5 bases and J by 3 bases. CDR3 size: 16 residues. CDR3 nucleotides: TGTGCCAGTAGTCCACGCGGGACAGGGGTCAATCAGCCCCAGCATTTT. It specifies CASSPRGTGVNQPQHF.

This clone was counted once. This chain links TRBV18 with TRBJ2-2; the match to TRBD1 covers 8 bases. Losses at the gene ends were 3 bases for V and 1 base for J; bases not matched to a gene: 4. From germline, CDR1 is KGHSH and CDR2 LQKENI. The CDR3 extends over 16 amino acids. The chain's CDR3 is CASSPLDRGNTGELFF. The DNA for the CDR3 is TGTGCCAGCTCACCCCTCGACAGGGGGAACACCGGGGAGCTGTTTTTT.

This clone has a single count. V usage is TRBV18 and J usage is TRBJ2-7, with 7 positions matching TRBD1. The V and J ends lost 3 bases and 1 base, in that order; junction bases with no gene match: 6. The germline V gene encodes CDR1 KGHSH and CDR2 LQKENI. CDR3 length: 15 residues. The CDR3 region has the DNA TGTGCCAGCTCACCCCAACGGGACAGTTCCTACGAGCAGTACTTC. Amino acids: CASSPQRDSSYEQYF. Using reference TRBV18 and TRBJ2-7 for the parts outside the CDR3, the full variable domain is NAGVMQNPRHLVRRRGQEARLRCSPMKGHSHVYWYRQLPEEGLKFMVYLQKENIIDESGMPKERFSAEFPKEGPSILRIQQVVRGDSAAYFCASSPQRDSSYEQYFGPGTRLTVT.

V is TRBV7-2 and J is TRBJ2-2; 10 bases are shared with TRBD2. Germline loops: CDR1 SGHTA, CDR2 FQGNSA. This CDR3 contains 16 residues. V was pared by 2 bases and J by 0 bases, with 0 bases of the junction left unmatched. CDR3 DNA sequence: TGTGCCAGCAGCTTAACTAGCGGGACGAACACCGGGGAGCTGTTTTTT. Residues: CASSLTSGTNTGELFF.

The chain recombines TRBV5-5 with TRBJ1-1; unclear D gene. This CDR3 region has 14 residues. The germline V gene has CDR1 SGHKS and CDR2 YYEKEE (reference sequence). Trimming cost V 1 base and J 4 bases, with 11 bases left between them. The CDR3 sequence: CASSLYEGGTEAFF. The CDR3 nucleotides read TGTGCCAGCAGCTTGTATGAGGGTGGCACTGAAGCTTTCTTT.

The genes are TRBV10-3 and TRBJ2-4; D is perhaps TRBD2 (5 bases). CDR3 size: 14 residues. The V gene lost 8 bases and the J gene lost 4 bases, with 15 bases spanning the gap. CDR1 and CDR2 from the germline V gene are ENHRY and SYGVKD. This CDR3 is CAIRASEGKNIQYF. The DNA for the CDR3 is TGTGCCATCCGCGCGTCCGAGGGAAAAAACATTCAGTACTTC.

Concerning this clone: Germline is not matched at one junction end, which may reflect a read error. CDR3 amino acids: CASSPTIAGVANEQFF. The CDR3 nucleotides read TGTGCTAGCAGCCCAACTATAGCGGGAGTGGCGAATGAGCAGTTCTTC. The V and J genes are TRBV7-7 and TRBJ2-1, with 9 bases lining up with TRBD2. CDR1 is SSHAT and CDR2 is FNYEAQ in the germline V gene (reference sequence). The CDR3 extends over 16 amino acids.